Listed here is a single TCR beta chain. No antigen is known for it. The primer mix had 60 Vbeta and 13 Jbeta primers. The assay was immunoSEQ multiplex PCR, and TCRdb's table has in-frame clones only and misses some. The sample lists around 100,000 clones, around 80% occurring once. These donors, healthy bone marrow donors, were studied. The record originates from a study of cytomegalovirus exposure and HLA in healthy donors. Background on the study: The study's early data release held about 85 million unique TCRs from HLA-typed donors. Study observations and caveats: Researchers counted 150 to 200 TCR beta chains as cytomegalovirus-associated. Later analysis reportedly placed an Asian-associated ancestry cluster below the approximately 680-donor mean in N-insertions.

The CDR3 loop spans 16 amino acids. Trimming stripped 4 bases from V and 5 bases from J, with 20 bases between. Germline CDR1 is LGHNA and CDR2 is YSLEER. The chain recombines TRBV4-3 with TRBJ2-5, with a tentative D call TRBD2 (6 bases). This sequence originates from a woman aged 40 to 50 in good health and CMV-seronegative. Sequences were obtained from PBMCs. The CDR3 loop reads CASSPLPVPAGETQYF. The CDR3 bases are TGCGCCAGCAGCCCCCTTCCGGTCCCCGCGGGGGAGACCCAGTACTTC.